This is a list of T cell receptor beta chains from one sample in a study of OX40 agonist ivuxolimab in advanced cancers. TCRdb's table, derived via immunoSEQ multiplex PCR, lists solely in-frame clones and lacks some. The sample lists approximately 43,000 clones; just under 85% were seen once. The source material was CD4+ or CD8+ T cells sorted from blood, sampled in a trial of the OX40 agonist ivuxolimab. These receptors came from an adult with an advanced solid tumor such as melanoma, head and neck, liver or kidney cancer. Both conserved end residues are part of each CDR3. A D gene is named only where the DNA matches it firmly. Not every row has a clone size; where given, it reads once, few, many or a size class.

CDR3 protein: CASSDSATNEKLFF
CDR3 DNA: TGTGCCAGCAGCGACAGTGCAACTAATGAAAAACTGTTTTTT
J gene: TRBJ1-4
clone size: -
V gene: TRBV2
D gene: -
CDR3 length: 14

CDR3 protein: CASSFAGFVETQYF
CDR3 DNA: TGTGCCAGCAGCTTTGCAGGGTTCGTGGAGACCCAGTACTTC
J gene: TRBJ2-5
clone size: -
V gene: TRBV5-4
D gene: -
CDR3 length: 14

CDR3 protein: CASSIGRGPYEQYF
CDR3 DNA: TGTGCCAGTAGTATAGGTCGCGGCCCCTACGAGCAGTACTTC
J gene: TRBJ2-7
clone size: -
V gene: TRBV19
D gene: -
CDR3 length: 14

CDR3 protein: CSVEVGGRFNEQYF
CDR3 DNA: TGCAGCGTTGAGGTTGGCGGGAGGTTCAACGAGCAGTACTTC
J gene: TRBJ2-7
clone size: -
V gene: TRBV29-1
D gene: TRBD2
CDR3 length: 14

CDR3 protein: CASGGKPPGTGKGKLFF
CDR3 DNA: TGTGCCTCAGGGGGAAAACCGCCGGGGACAGGGAAAGGGAAACTGTTTTTT
J gene: TRBJ1-4
clone size: once
V gene: TRBV10-3
D gene: TRBD1
CDR3 length: 17

CDR3 protein: CASSPRTSGSWLNEQFF
CDR3 DNA: TGTGCCAGCAGTCCACGGACTAGCGGGAGTTGGCTCAATGAGCAGTTCTTC
J gene: TRBJ2-1
clone size: -
V gene: TRBV28
D gene: TRBD2
CDR3 length: 17

CDR3 protein: CASSLLGQETQYF
CDR3 DNA: TGTGCCAGCAGCCTCCTAGGGCAAGAGACCCAGTACTTC
J gene: TRBJ2-5
clone size: -
V gene: TRBV7-3
D gene: -
CDR3 length: 13

CDR3 protein: CASSSFQGNEQFF
CDR3 DNA: TGTGCCAGCAGTTCCTTTCAGGGCAATGAGCAGTTCTTC
J gene: TRBJ2-1
clone size: -
V gene: TRBV28
D gene: -
CDR3 length: 13

CDR3 protein: CASSRGYRGTYEQYF
CDR3 DNA: TGTGCCAGCAGCCGAGGGTACAGGGGAACCTACGAGCAGTACTTC
J gene: TRBJ2-7
clone size: -
V gene: TRBV4-2
D gene: TRBD1
CDR3 length: 15

CDR3 protein: CASSYSDSSYNEQFF
CDR3 DNA: TGTGCCAGCAGTTACAGTGATAGCTCCTACAATGAGCAGTTCTTC
J gene: TRBJ2-1
clone size: -
V gene: TRBV6-5
D gene: -
CDR3 length: 15

CDR3 protein: CASSPRPATSGRVQETQYF
CDR3 DNA: TGTGCCAGCAGCCCTAGACCAGCGACTAGCGGGAGGGTACAGGAGACCCAGTACTTC
J gene: TRBJ2-5
clone size: -
V gene: TRBV11-2
D gene: TRBD2
CDR3 length: 19

CDR3 protein: CASSRNSRGNNEQFF
CDR3 DNA: TGTGCCAGCAGTAGGAATTCCCGAGGGAACAATGAGCAGTTCTTC
J gene: TRBJ2-1
clone size: -
V gene: TRBV2
D gene: -
CDR3 length: 15

CDR3 protein: CASSLAGEQPQHF
CDR3 DNA: TGCGCCAGCAGCTTGGCAGGGGAACAGCCCCAGCATTTT
J gene: TRBJ1-5
clone size: -
V gene: TRBV5-1
D gene: -
CDR3 length: 13

CDR3 protein: CAISEGRISEKLFF
CDR3 DNA: TGTGCCATCAGTGAGGGTAGGATCTCCGAAAAACTGTTTTTT
J gene: TRBJ1-4
clone size: -
V gene: TRBV10-3
D gene: -
CDR3 length: 14

CDR3 protein: CASSLSPPTGTAGYGYTF
CDR3 DNA: TGTGCCAGCAGTTTAAGCCCCCCAACAGGGACAGCGGGGTATGGCTACACCTTC
J gene: TRBJ1-2
clone size: -
V gene: TRBV27
D gene: TRBD1
CDR3 length: 18

CDR3 protein: CASSDSTGGVYGYTF
CDR3 DNA: TGTGCCAGCAGCGACTCTACAGGGGGAGTCTATGGCTACACCTTC
J gene: TRBJ1-2
clone size: -
V gene: TRBV28
D gene: TRBD1
CDR3 length: 15

CDR3 protein: CASSPGTGHPGANVLTF
CDR3 DNA: TGTGCCAGTAGCCCCGGGACAGGGCATCCCGGGGCCAACGTCCTGACTTTC
J gene: TRBJ2-6
clone size: -
V gene: TRBV19
D gene: TRBD1
CDR3 length: 17

CDR3 protein: CASSGAWTSGRTDTQYF
CDR3 DNA: TGTGCCAGCAGCGGGGCATGGACTAGCGGGAGAACAGATACGCAGTATTTT
J gene: TRBJ2-3
clone size: -
V gene: TRBV14
D gene: TRBD2
CDR3 length: 17

CDR3 protein: CASSPDRDNEQFF
CDR3 DNA: TGTGCCAGCTCACCCGACAGGGACAATGAGCAGTTCTTC
J gene: TRBJ2-1
clone size: few
V gene: TRBV18
D gene: TRBD1
CDR3 length: 13

CDR3 protein: CASSSWTSGRYNEQFF
CDR3 DNA: TGTGCCAGTAGTTCTTGGACTAGCGGGAGGTACAATGAGCAGTTCTTC
J gene: TRBJ2-1
clone size: -
V gene: TRBV19
D gene: TRBD2
CDR3 length: 16

CDR3 protein: CASSLGGSLAGTGELFF
CDR3 DNA: TGTGCCAGCAGCTTGGGAGGGTCGTTAGCGGGAACCGGGGAGCTGTTTTTT
J gene: TRBJ2-2
clone size: -
V gene: TRBV11-2
D gene: TRBD2
CDR3 length: 17

CDR3 protein: CASSLSPGEGTDTQYF
CDR3 DNA: TGTGCCAGCAGCTTATCCCCGGGAGAGGGAACAGATACGCAGTATTTT
J gene: TRBJ2-3
clone size: -
V gene: TRBV7-9
D gene: -
CDR3 length: 16

CDR3 protein: CASSPRQGQSTEAFF
CDR3 DNA: TGTGCCAGCAGCCCCCGACAGGGGCAGAGCACTGAAGCTTTCTTT
J gene: TRBJ1-1
clone size: -
V gene: TRBV14
D gene: TRBD1
CDR3 length: 15

CDR3 protein: CASSLAPTPKREETQYF
CDR3 DNA: TGTGCCAGCAGTTTAGCTCCGACACCAAAAAGGGAAGAGACCCAGTACTTC
J gene: TRBJ2-5
clone size: -
V gene: TRBV27
D gene: -
CDR3 length: 17

CDR3 protein: CASSRSNTFTDTQYF
CDR3 DNA: TGTGCCAGTAGTAGGTCCAATACCTTCACAGATACGCAGTATTTT
J gene: TRBJ2-3
clone size: -
V gene: TRBV19
D gene: -
CDR3 length: 15

CDR3 protein: CASKVSSSYEQYF
CDR3 DNA: TGTGCCAGCAAGGTCTCTAGCTCCTACGAGCAGTACTTC
J gene: TRBJ2-7
clone size: once
V gene: TRBV2
D gene: -
CDR3 length: 13

CDR3 protein: CASSAAGSSKGRNTIYF
CDR3 DNA: TGTGCCAGTAGTGCGGCAGGGAGTAGTAAGGGTAGAAACACCATATATTTT
J gene: TRBJ1-3
clone size: -
V gene: TRBV19
D gene: -
CDR3 length: 17

CDR3 protein: CASSLIASLSYEQYF
CDR3 DNA: TGTGCCAGCAGTTTGATAGCTTCCTTGTCCTACGAGCAGTACTTC
J gene: TRBJ2-7
clone size: -
V gene: TRBV28
D gene: -
CDR3 length: 15

CDR3 protein: CASSVIGVPSTDTQYF
CDR3 DNA: TGTGCCAGCAGCGTAATCGGGGTTCCTAGCACAGATACGCAGTATTTT
J gene: TRBJ2-3
clone size: once
V gene: TRBV9
D gene: -
CDR3 length: 16

CDR3 protein: CALGLAPAGEQFF
CDR3 DNA: TGTGCCCTGGGACTAGCTCCAGCGGGGGAGCAGTTCTTC
J gene: TRBJ2-1
clone size: -
V gene: TRBV30
D gene: TRBD2
CDR3 length: 13

CDR3 protein: CASSRAGGSGANVLTF
CDR3 DNA: TGTGCCAGCAGCCGTGCGGGGGGTTCAGGGGCCAACGTCCTGACTTTC
J gene: TRBJ2-6
clone size: -
V gene: TRBV7-3
D gene: TRBD2
CDR3 length: 16

CDR3 protein: CAISEETGTLGAFF
CDR3 DNA: TGTGCCATCAGTGAAGAGACAGGGACCCTTGGGGCTTTCTTT
J gene: TRBJ1-1
clone size: -
V gene: TRBV10-3
D gene: TRBD1
CDR3 length: 14

CDR3 protein: CASSKREGYNEQFF
CDR3 DNA: TGTGCCAGTAGTAAGCGGGAGGGATACAATGAGCAGTTCTTC
J gene: TRBJ2-1
clone size: few
V gene: TRBV19
D gene: TRBD2
CDR3 length: 14

CDR3 protein: CASSKRPGEETQYF
CDR3 DNA: TGTGCCAGCAGCAAACGCCCTGGAGAAGAGACCCAGTACTTC
J gene: TRBJ2-5
clone size: once
V gene: TRBV21-1
D gene: -
CDR3 length: 14